Below, one T cell receptor (beta chain) is given with its context. TCRdb's table, derived via immunoSEQ multiplex PCR, lists solely in-frame clones and lacks some. The table has 250,000 to 350,000 clones, approximately 83% seen once. The record originates from a study of blood T cell repertoires in COVID-19. Germline CDR1 reads MDHEN; CDR2 reads SYDVKM. The CDR3 spans 11 residues. Trimming took off 8 bases at V and 8 bases at J, with 9 bases between the two ends. The clonotype comes from a woman aged 25 to 39 who had recovered from COVID-19. The material sequenced was PBMCs or T cells enriched from blood (not recorded which). The gene calls are TRBV28 and TRBJ1-4; D call uncertain. As DNA, the CDR3 is TGTGCCAGCGGGAGTGGGGAAAAACTGTTTTTT. Its translation is CASGSGEKLFF.